The clone carrying this T cell receptor (beta chain) was detected only a few times. CDR1 is MNHEY, CDR2 SVGAGI, per germline. This CDR3 is 16 amino acids long. The V segment lost 0 bases and the J segment 1 base; nucleotides outside the gene matches: 5. The sample originates from a study of CD8 T cell repertoires and HIV-1 epitope variants. Study-wide background: Tested: three Gag epitope families, Nef HW9 and YT9.

TCR beta CDR3 was sequenced at survey depth on immunoSEQ. Here immunoSEQ multiplex PCR was the method, and the copy in TCRdb shows in-frame clones only, minus some. The sample holds over 90,000 clones, 70% to 75% seen once. Sequenced input: uncultured baseline CD8+ T cells from peripheral blood mononuclear cells (PBMCs). The chain recombines TRBV6-5 with TRBJ2-7, with TRBD1 identical over 8 bases. The sequence came from a male donor with HIV. The CDR3 nucleotides are TGTGCCAGCAGTTACTCCCTGACAGGGGATTCCTACGAGCAGTACTTC. Translating gives CASSYSLTGDSYEQYF.